This entry concerns a single T cell receptor beta chain. Antigen unknown. This could be a read error, since a much larger clone is one nucleotide away. This sample is drawn from a study of tumor and adjacent non-tumor tissue in lung cancer. About the study: Each sample yielded a few million productive TCRbeta reads on average.

RNA was extracted from bulk tissue without any cell sorting. The library came from three nested PCR rounds adapted from ARM-PCR protocols. TCRdb independently ran MiXCR on the multiplex PCR reads; one entry per CDR3 protein. The sample includes approximately 120,000 distinct CDR3 sequences, about 66% of them seen just once. Regarding the study as a whole: In normal lung, the top 100 clones were significantly more dominant than in tumor.

This CDR3 has 16 residues. Germline V gene lookup returns CDR1 DFQATT and CDR2 SNEGSKA (reference sequence). The sequenced sample consisted of lung tumor tissue. This rearrangement joins TRBV20-1 to TRBJ2-7; the match to TRBD2 covers 11 bases. The clonotype originates from a man aged 30 to 39 with non-small cell lung cancer. The CDR3 spells CRARDVTSGDFYEQYF. The CDR3 DNA is TGCAGGGCTAGAGATGTGACTAGCGGGGATTTCTACGAGCAGTACTTC.